A selection of T cell receptor beta chains follows, all from one sample in a study of beta chain features in type 1 diabetes. Data came from immunoSEQ multiplex PCR; TCRdb stores just in-frame clones and leaves some out. The sample includes some 270,000 clones, roughly 11% of them seen just once. The sample taken for sequencing was naive CD4+ T cells from blood. The receptors come from a man aged 25 to 40 with type 1 diabetes. Each CDR3 is given with its conserved first and last residue. Fields, in order: CDR3 length, V gene, D gene, J gene, clone size, CDR3 protein, CDR3 DNA. A D gene is named only where the DNA matches it firmly. Part of the rows lack a size; the others show once, few, many or a class for expanded clones.

CDR3 length: 15; V gene: TRBV7-2; D gene: TRBD2; J gene: TRBJ2-7; clone size: -; CDR3 protein: CASSLGLAGTYEQYF; CDR3 DNA: TGTGCCAGCAGCTTAGGACTAGCGGGGACCTACGAGCAGTACTTC
CDR3 length: 12; V gene: TRBV4-1; D gene: -; J gene: TRBJ2-7; clone size: few; CDR3 protein: CASSFDSYEQYF; CDR3 DNA: TGCGCCAGCAGCTTCGACAGCTACGAGCAGTACTTC
CDR3 length: 16; V gene: TRBV4-1; D gene: TRBD1; J gene: TRBJ1-2; clone size: few; CDR3 protein: CASSQADRAPRYGYTF; CDR3 DNA: TGCGCCAGCAGCCAAGCAGACAGGGCCCCGCGGTATGGCTACACCTTC
CDR3 length: 15; V gene: TRBV7-9; D gene: TRBD1; J gene: TRBJ2-7; clone size: -; CDR3 protein: CASSTYRGRGYEQYF; CDR3 DNA: TGTGCCAGCAGCACCTACAGGGGCCGAGGGTACGAGCAGTACTTC
CDR3 length: 13; V gene: TRBV2; D gene: -; J gene: TRBJ1-5; clone size: -; CDR3 protein: CASSEEARGPQHF; CDR3 DNA: TGTGCCAGCAGTGAAGAGGCGAGAGGGCCCCAGCATTTT
CDR3 length: 15; V gene: TRBV30; D gene: -; J gene: TRBJ1-4; clone size: -; CDR3 protein: CAWSSVGGLNEKLFF; CDR3 DNA: TGTGCCTGGAGTAGTGTCGGCGGCTTAAATGAAAAACTGTTTTTT
CDR3 length: 14; V gene: TRBV5-1; D gene: TRBD1; J gene: TRBJ1-5; clone size: few; CDR3 protein: CASSPGTGDQPQHF; CDR3 DNA: TGCGCCAGCAGCCCCGGGACAGGGGATCAGCCCCAGCATTTT
CDR3 length: 14; V gene: TRBV5-6; D gene: -; J gene: TRBJ2-3; clone size: -; CDR3 protein: CASSRGTSTDTQYF; CDR3 DNA: TGTGCCAGCAGCCGGGGGACTAGCACAGATACGCAGTATTTT
CDR3 length: 13; V gene: TRBV19; D gene: -; J gene: TRBJ2-7; clone size: -; CDR3 protein: CASSMEGVYEQYF; CDR3 DNA: TGTGCCAGTAGTATGGAAGGGGTCTACGAGCAGTACTTC
CDR3 length: 12; V gene: TRBV28; D gene: -; J gene: TRBJ2-6; clone size: few; CDR3 protein: CASGHGANVLTF; CDR3 DNA: TGTGCCAGCGGACATGGGGCCAACGTCCTGACTTTC
CDR3 length: 12; V gene: TRBV7-2; D gene: -; J gene: TRBJ1-6; clone size: -; CDR3 protein: CASSRSTNSLHF; CDR3 DNA: TGTGCCAGCAGCCGCTCCACTAATTCCCTCCACTTT
CDR3 length: 12; V gene: TRBV29-1; D gene: -; J gene: TRBJ1-2; clone size: -; CDR3 protein: CSVEMSSYGYTF; CDR3 DNA: TGCAGCGTTGAAATGAGTAGCTATGGCTACACCTTC
CDR3 length: 14; V gene: TRBV6-1; D gene: -; J gene: TRBJ1-2; clone size: -; CDR3 protein: CASSQQYQGSGYTF; CDR3 DNA: TGTGCCAGCAGTCAACAATACCAGGGGAGCGGCTACACCTTC
CDR3 length: 14; V gene: TRBV4-1; D gene: TRBD2; J gene: TRBJ2-5; clone size: -; CDR3 protein: CASSHSLAEETQYF; CDR3 DNA: TGCGCCAGCAGCCACTCACTAGCGGAAGAGACCCAGTACTTC
CDR3 length: 13; V gene: TRBV5-4; D gene: -; J gene: TRBJ2-5; clone size: -; CDR3 protein: CASSLEYQETQYF; CDR3 DNA: TGTGCCAGCAGCCTAGAGTACCAAGAGACCCAGTACTTC
CDR3 length: 16; V gene: TRBV27; D gene: -; J gene: TRBJ2-3; clone size: few; CDR3 protein: CASSQTGTASTDTQYF; CDR3 DNA: TGTGCCAGCAGTCAAACCGGGACTGCTAGCACAGATACGCAGTATTTT
CDR3 length: 14; V gene: TRBV7-8; D gene: TRBD1; J gene: TRBJ2-7; clone size: few; CDR3 protein: CASSSRDRGREQYF; CDR3 DNA: TGTGCCAGCAGTTCACGGGACAGGGGTCGCGAGCAGTACTTC
CDR3 length: 14; V gene: TRBV4-1; D gene: -; J gene: TRBJ1-6; clone size: -; CDR3 protein: CASSQDPRGSPLHF; CDR3 DNA: TGCGCCAGCAGCCAAGACCCCAGGGGATCACCCCTCCACTTT
CDR3 length: 14; V gene: TRBV29-1; D gene: -; J gene: TRBJ2-6; clone size: few; CDR3 protein: CSVGDKAGANVLTF; CDR3 DNA: TGCAGCGTTGGGGACAAAGCTGGGGCCAACGTCCTGACTTTC
CDR3 length: 13; V gene: TRBV18; D gene: TRBD1; J gene: TRBJ1-2; clone size: -; CDR3 protein: CASSPGQGFVYTF; CDR3 DNA: TGTGCCAGCTCACCAGGACAGGGTTTTGTCTACACCTTC
CDR3 length: 16; V gene: TRBV7-2; D gene: TRBD2; J gene: TRBJ2-3; clone size: -; CDR3 protein: CASSPGGGRTTDTQYF; CDR3 DNA: TGTGCCAGCAGCCCGGGAGGGGGGCGAACCACAGATACGCAGTATTTT
CDR3 length: 18; V gene: TRBV5-6; D gene: TRBD2; J gene: TRBJ2-5; clone size: -; CDR3 protein: CASSPRGGLAGPGETQYF; CDR3 DNA: TGTGCCAGCAGCCCTCGGGGGGGACTAGCGGGGCCCGGGGAGACCCAGTACTTC
CDR3 length: 12; V gene: TRBV2; D gene: -; J gene: TRBJ1-1; clone size: few; CDR3 protein: CASSDQMAEAFF; CDR3 DNA: TGTGCCAGCAGCGATCAGATGGCTGAAGCTTTCTTT
CDR3 length: 18; V gene: TRBV5-6; D gene: TRBD2; J gene: TRBJ2-5; clone size: -; CDR3 protein: CASFQRIRAGGGEETQYF; CDR3 DNA: TGTGCCAGCTTTCAACGCATACGAGCGGGGGGAGGGGAGGAGACCCAGTACTTC
CDR3 length: 13; V gene: TRBV7-3; D gene: TRBD1; J gene: TRBJ2-1; clone size: few; CDR3 protein: CASSLYRGNEQFF; CDR3 DNA: TGTGCCAGCAGCTTATACAGGGGGAATGAGCAGTTCTTC
CDR3 length: 13; V gene: TRBV21-1; D gene: -; J gene: TRBJ1-2; clone size: few; CDR3 protein: CASSREREDGYTF; CDR3 DNA: TGTGCCAGCAGCAGGGAGCGGGAGGATGGCTACACCTTC
CDR3 length: 14; V gene: TRBV5-1; D gene: -; J gene: TRBJ1-1; clone size: -; CDR3 protein: CASSWGQENTEAFF; CDR3 DNA: TGCGCCAGCAGCTGGGGACAAGAGAACACTGAAGCTTTCTTT
CDR3 length: 12; V gene: TRBV29-1; D gene: TRBD1; J gene: TRBJ2-1; clone size: -; CDR3 protein: CSYRQGYNEQFF; CDR3 DNA: TGCAGCTATAGACAGGGTTACAATGAGCAGTTCTTC
CDR3 length: 14; V gene: TRBV2; D gene: TRBD1; J gene: TRBJ2-2; clone size: -; CDR3 protein: CATWDRWDTGELFF; CDR3 DNA: TGTGCCACGTGGGACAGGTGGGACACCGGGGAGCTGTTTTTT
CDR3 length: 13; V gene: TRBV30; D gene: -; J gene: TRBJ1-1; clone size: -; CDR3 protein: CAWSAGGGTEAFF; CDR3 DNA: TGTGCCTGGAGTGCCGGGGGGGGCACTGAAGCTTTCTTT
CDR3 length: 13; V gene: TRBV19; D gene: -; J gene: TRBJ1-6; clone size: -; CDR3 protein: CASGRRLGSPLHF; CDR3 DNA: TGTGCCTCTGGGAGGAGGTTAGGCTCACCCCTCCACTTT
CDR3 length: 13; V gene: TRBV4-3; D gene: -; J gene: TRBJ2-1; clone size: few; CDR3 protein: CASSRDGQGIAIF; CDR3 DNA: TGCGCCAGCAGCCGCGACGGGCAGGGCATTGCGATCTTC
CDR3 length: 14; V gene: TRBV9; D gene: -; J gene: TRBJ2-1; clone size: few; CDR3 protein: CASSPGQLANEQFF; CDR3 DNA: TGTGCCAGCAGCCCTGGACAGTTGGCCAATGAGCAGTTCTTC
CDR3 length: 16; V gene: TRBV1; D gene: -; J gene: TRBJ2-2; clone size: few; CDR3 protein: CTSSQERGPGTGELFF; CDR3 DNA: TGCACCAGCAGCCAAGAGAGGGGGCCGGGCACCGGGGAGCTGTTTTTT
CDR3 length: 12; V gene: TRBV7-2; D gene: -; J gene: TRBJ1-2; clone size: -; CDR3 protein: CASSLAGYGYTF; CDR3 DNA: TGTGCCAGCAGCTTAGCCGGCTATGGCTACACCTTC
CDR3 length: 13; V gene: TRBV7-3; D gene: TRBD1; J gene: TRBJ2-3; clone size: -; CDR3 protein: CASSPRQGHTQYF; CDR3 DNA: TGTGCCAGCAGCCCCAGACAGGGCCATACGCAGTATTTT
CDR3 length: 15; V gene: TRBV6-5; D gene: TRBD1; J gene: TRBJ1-1; clone size: few; CDR3 protein: CASNPRTGASTEAFF; CDR3 DNA: TGTGCCAGCAATCCGAGAACAGGGGCATCCACTGAAGCTTTCTTT
CDR3 length: 16; V gene: TRBV19; D gene: TRBD2; J gene: TRBJ2-1; clone size: few; CDR3 protein: CASSIALAGGYNEQFF; CDR3 DNA: TGTGCCAGTAGTATCGCTCTAGCGGGGGGCTACAATGAGCAGTTCTTC
CDR3 length: 15; V gene: TRBV9; D gene: -; J gene: TRBJ2-6; clone size: -; CDR3 protein: CASSLLSSGANVLTF; CDR3 DNA: TGTGCCAGCAGCCTCCTGAGCTCTGGGGCCAACGTCCTGACTTTC